The entry below gives a single T cell receptor beta chain sequence along with its context. The CDR3 has 15 residues. Germline lookup yields CDR1 MNHEY and CDR2 SMNVEV (reference sequence). V dropped 4 bases and J dropped 4; count of bases not matched to a gene: 3. These data are taken from a study of radiotherapy plus CTLA-4 blockade in lung cancer. Libraries were prepared by immunoSEQ multiplex PCR; TCRdb keeps only in-frame clonotypes and omits some of them. The sample carries 81,000 or so clones, approximately 80% recorded once. The TCR was taken from a human donor with non-small cell lung cancer who had stable disease on radiotherapy plus ipilimumab. This sequence joins TRBV27 and TRBJ2-1, with 11 bases fitting TRBD2. Material: peripheral blood, obtained from a patient treated with radiotherapy plus ipilimumab. For the CDR3, the DNA is TGTGCCAGCAGTTCCTCTAGCGGGGGGTACAATGAGCAGTTCTTC. The encoded protein is CASSSSSGGYNEQFF.